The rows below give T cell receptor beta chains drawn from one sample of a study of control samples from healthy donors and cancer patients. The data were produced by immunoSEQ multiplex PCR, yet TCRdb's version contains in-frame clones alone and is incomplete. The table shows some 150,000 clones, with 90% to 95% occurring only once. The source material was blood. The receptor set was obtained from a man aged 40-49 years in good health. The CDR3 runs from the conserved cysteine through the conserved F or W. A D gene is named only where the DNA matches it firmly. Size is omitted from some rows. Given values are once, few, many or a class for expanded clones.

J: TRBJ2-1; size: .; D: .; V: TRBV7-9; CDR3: CASSYGNEQFF; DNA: TGTGCCAGCAGCTACGGGAATGAGCAGTTCTTC
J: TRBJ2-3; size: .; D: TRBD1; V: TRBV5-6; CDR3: CASSRKDRAYTDTQYF; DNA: TGTGCCAGCAGCAGGAAAGACAGGGCCTACACAGATACGCAGTATTTT
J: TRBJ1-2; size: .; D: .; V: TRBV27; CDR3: CASSGTGSYGYTF; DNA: TGTGCCAGCAGTGGTACAGGGTCCTATGGCTACACCTTC
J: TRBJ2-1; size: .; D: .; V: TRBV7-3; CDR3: CASSFSGGQVSYNEQFF; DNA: TGTGCCAGCAGCTTCTCAGGGGGGCAGGTCTCCTACAATGAGCAGTTCTTC
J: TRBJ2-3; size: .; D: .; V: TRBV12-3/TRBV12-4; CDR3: CASSFVGLDTQYF; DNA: TGTGCCAGCAGTTTCGTGGGACTAGATACGCAGTATTTT
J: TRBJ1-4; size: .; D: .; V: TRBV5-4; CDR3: CASSLLPGEKLFF; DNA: TGTGCCAGCAGCTTGTTGCCAGGTGAAAAACTGTTTTTT
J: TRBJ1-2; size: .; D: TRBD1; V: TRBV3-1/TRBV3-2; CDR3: CASSQGTGGNYGYTF; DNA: TGTGCCAGCAGCCAAGGGACAGGGGGTAACTATGGCTACACCTTC
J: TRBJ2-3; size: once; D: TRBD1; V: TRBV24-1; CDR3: CATSDSGQGVADTQYF; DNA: TGTGCCACCAGTGACTCGGGACAGGGGGTGGCAGATACGCAGTATTTT
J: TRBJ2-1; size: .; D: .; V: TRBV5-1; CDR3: CASSLAGGDYNEQFF; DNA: TGCGCCAGCAGCTTGGCCGGGGGAGATTACAATGAGCAGTTCTTC
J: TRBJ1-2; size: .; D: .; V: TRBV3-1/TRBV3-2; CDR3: CASSQARGLNYGYTF; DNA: TGTGCCAGCAGCCAAGCCCGTGGACTCAACTATGGCTACACCTTC
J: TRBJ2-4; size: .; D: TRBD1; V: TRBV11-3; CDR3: CASSTTGDENIQYF; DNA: TGTGCCAGCAGCACCACAGGGGACGAAAACATTCAGTACTTC
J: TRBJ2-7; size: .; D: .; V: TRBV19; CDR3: CASSIGTYNEQYF; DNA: TGTGCCAGTAGTATAGGGACATACAACGAGCAGTACTTC
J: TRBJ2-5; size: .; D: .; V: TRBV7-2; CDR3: CASSSDRWVETQYF; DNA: TGTGCCAGCAGCTCGGACCGTTGGGTAGAGACCCAGTACTTC
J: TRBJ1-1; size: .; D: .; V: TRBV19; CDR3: CASSIGAGMNTEAFF; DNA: TGTGCCAGTAGTATTGGTGCAGGGATGAACACTGAAGCTTTCTTT
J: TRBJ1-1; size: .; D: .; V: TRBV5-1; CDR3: CASSLEGQMNTEAFF; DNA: TGCGCCAGCAGCTTGGAAGGACAGATGAACACTGAAGCTTTCTTT
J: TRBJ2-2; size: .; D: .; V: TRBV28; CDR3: CASSSPGLQDTGELFF; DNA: TGTGCCAGCAGTTCCCCCGGCCTACAGGACACCGGGGAGCTGTTTTTT
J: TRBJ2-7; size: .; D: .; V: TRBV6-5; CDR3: CASSRPGHIYEQYF; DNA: TGTGCCAGCAGCCGTCCGGGACACATCTACGAGCAGTACTTC
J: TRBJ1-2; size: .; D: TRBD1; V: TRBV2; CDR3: CASTLRDSPDYGYTF; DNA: TGTGCCAGCACCCTAAGGGACAGTCCCGACTATGGCTACACCTTC
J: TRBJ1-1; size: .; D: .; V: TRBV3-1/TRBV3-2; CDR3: CASSFQGRAFF; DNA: TGTGCCAGCAGCTTCCAGGGTAGAGCTTTCTTT
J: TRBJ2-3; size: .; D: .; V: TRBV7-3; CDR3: CASSRWAGTDTQYF; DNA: TGTGCCAGCAGCCGCTGGGCGGGCACAGATACGCAGTATTTT
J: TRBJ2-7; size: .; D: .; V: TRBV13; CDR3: CASSLFSRHEQYF; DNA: TGTGCCAGCAGCTTATTTTCCCGCCACGAGCAGTACTTC
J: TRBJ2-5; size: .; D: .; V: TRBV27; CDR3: CASSLEGGRETQYF; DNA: TGTGCCAGCAGTTTGGAAGGAGGGCGGGAGACCCAGTACTTC
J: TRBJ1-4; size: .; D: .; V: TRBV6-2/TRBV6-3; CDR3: CASSYSRVNEKLFF; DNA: TGTGCCAGCAGTTATAGCAGGGTGAATGAAAAACTGTTTTTT
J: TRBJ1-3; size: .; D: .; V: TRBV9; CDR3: CASSVGAAGNTIYF; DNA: TGTGCCAGCAGCGTAGGGGCCGCTGGAAACACCATATATTTT
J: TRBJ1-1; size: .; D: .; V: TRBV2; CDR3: CASSGISARSEAFF; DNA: TGTGCCAGCAGTGGAATTTCGGCCAGATCTGAAGCTTTCTTT
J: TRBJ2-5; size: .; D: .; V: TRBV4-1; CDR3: CASSPGLLETQYF; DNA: TGCGCCAGCAGCCCGGGGCTCCTAGAGACCCAGTACTTC
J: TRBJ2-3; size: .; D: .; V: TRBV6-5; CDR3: CATIGGRSTDTQYF; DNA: TGTGCCACCATCGGGGGTAGGAGCACAGATACGCAGTATTTT
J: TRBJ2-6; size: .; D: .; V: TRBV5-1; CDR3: CASSSGTSGANVLTF; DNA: TGCGCCAGCAGCTCGGGAACCTCTGGGGCCAACGTCCTGACTTTC
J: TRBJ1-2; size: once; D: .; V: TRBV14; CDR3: CASSRSGTNYGYTF; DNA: TGTGCCAGCAGCCGGTCCGGGACTAACTATGGCTACACCTTC
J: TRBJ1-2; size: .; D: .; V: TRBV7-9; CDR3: CASSLEGRLANYGYTF; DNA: TGTGCCAGCAGCTTAGAGGGCAGGCTCGCTAACTATGGCTACACCTTC
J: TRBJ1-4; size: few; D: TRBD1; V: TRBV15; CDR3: CATSRALTGGNEKLFF; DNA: TGTGCCACCAGCAGAGCCCTGACAGGGGGGAACGAAAAACTGTTTTTT
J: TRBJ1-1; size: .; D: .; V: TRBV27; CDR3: CASSTRRETNTEAFF; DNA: TGTGCCAGCAGTACGCGTAGGGAGACGAACACTGAAGCTTTCTTT
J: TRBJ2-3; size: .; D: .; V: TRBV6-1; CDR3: CASSETGGLIGTDTQYF; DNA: TGTGCCAGCAGTGAAACTGGGGGCCTCATCGGCACAGATACGCAGTATTTT
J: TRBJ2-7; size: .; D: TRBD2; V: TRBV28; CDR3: CASTFLGSGDHEQYF; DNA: TGTGCCAGCACCTTTCTGGGTAGCGGGGACCACGAGCAGTACTTC
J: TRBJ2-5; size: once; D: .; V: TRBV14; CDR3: CASSHYIGEQETQYF; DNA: TGTGCCAGCAGCCACTATATAGGGGAGCAAGAGACCCAGTACTTC
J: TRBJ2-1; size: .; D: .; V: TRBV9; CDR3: CASSPRTGRVREQFF; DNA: TGTGCCAGCAGCCCTAGGACGGGACGGGTAAGAGAGCAGTTCTTC
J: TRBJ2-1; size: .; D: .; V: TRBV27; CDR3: CASSLSAQGQQFF; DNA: TGTGCCAGCAGTTTATCGGCCCAGGGTCAGCAGTTCTTC
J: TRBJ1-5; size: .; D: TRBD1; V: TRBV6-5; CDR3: CASRRGQDPNQPQHF; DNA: TGTGCCAGCAGGAGGGGACAGGATCCCAATCAGCCCCAGCATTTT
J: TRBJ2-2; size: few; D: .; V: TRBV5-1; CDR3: CASSPVFGAGELFF; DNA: TGCGCCAGCAGCCCCGTGTTTGGAGCCGGGGAGCTGTTTTTT
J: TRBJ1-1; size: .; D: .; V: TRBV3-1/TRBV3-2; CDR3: CASSQGRRNTEAFF; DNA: TGTGCCAGCAGCCAAGGGAGGAGGAACACTGAAGCTTTCTTT
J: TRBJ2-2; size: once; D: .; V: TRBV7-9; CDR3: CASSLSLAETGELFF; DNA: TGTGCCAGCAGCTTAAGTCTAGCTGAGACCGGGGAGCTGTTTTTT
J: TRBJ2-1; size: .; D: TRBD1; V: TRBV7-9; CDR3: CASSLPGTGDYNEQFF; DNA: TGTGCCAGCAGCTTACCAGGGACAGGGGACTACAATGAGCAGTTCTTC
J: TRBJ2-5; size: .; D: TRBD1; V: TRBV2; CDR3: CASQRDRGLETQYF; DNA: TGTGCCAGCCAGCGGGACAGGGGACTCGAGACCCAGTACTTC
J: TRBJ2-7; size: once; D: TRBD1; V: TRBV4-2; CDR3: CASSQGTDTFYEQYF; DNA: TGTGCCAGCAGCCAGGGGACAGACACCTTCTACGAGCAGTACTTC
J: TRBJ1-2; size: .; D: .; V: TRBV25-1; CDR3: CASRANYGYTF; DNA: TGTGCCAGCAGAGCAAATTATGGCTACACCTTC
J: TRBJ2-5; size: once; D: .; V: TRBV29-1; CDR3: CSVEAGGPETQYF; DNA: TGCAGCGTTGAAGCTGGGGGGCCCGAGACCCAGTACTTC
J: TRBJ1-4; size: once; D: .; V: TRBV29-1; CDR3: CSVDGPSGLAINEKLFF; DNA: TGCAGCGTTGACGGCCCTAGCGGCCTCGCGATAAATGAAAAACTGTTTTTT
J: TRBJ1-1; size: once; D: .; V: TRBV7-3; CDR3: CASSSQTGTFLPSTEAFF; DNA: TGTGCCAGCAGCTCCCAAACCGGGACTTTCCTCCCGAGCACTGAAGCTTTCTTT
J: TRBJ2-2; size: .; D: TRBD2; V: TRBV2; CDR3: CASSAWEGETGELFF; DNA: TGTGCCAGCAGTGCGTGGGAGGGCGAAACCGGGGAGCTGTTTTTT
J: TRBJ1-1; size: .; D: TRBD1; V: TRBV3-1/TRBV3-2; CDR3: CASSSGQGSITEAFF; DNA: TGTGCCAGCAGCTCGGGACAGGGGAGTATCACTGAAGCTTTCTTT
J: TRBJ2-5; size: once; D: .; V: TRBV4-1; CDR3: CASSQAVVGVQETQYF; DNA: TGCGCCAGCAGCCAAGCTGTGGTAGGGGTACAAGAGACCCAGTACTTC
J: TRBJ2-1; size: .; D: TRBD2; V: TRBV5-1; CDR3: CASRWGVLAGVKWYNEQFF; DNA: TGCGCCAGCAGGTGGGGTGTGTTAGCGGGAGTGAAGTGGTACAATGAGCAGTTCTTC
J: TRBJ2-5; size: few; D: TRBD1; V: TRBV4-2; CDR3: CASSHGTGGQETQYF; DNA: TGTGCCAGCAGCCATGGGACAGGGGGGCAAGAGACCCAGTACTTC
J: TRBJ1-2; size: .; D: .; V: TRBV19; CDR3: CASTTSGDQEGYTF; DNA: TGTGCCAGTACTACTTCGGGGGACCAGGAAGGCTACACCTTC
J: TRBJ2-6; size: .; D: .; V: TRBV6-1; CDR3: CASSEYTGYSGANVLTF; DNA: TGTGCCAGCAGTGAATATACAGGGTACTCTGGGGCCAACGTCCTGACTTTC